These T cell receptor beta chains were read from a single sample in a study of cytomegalovirus exposure and HLA in healthy donors. TCRdb keeps only in-frame clones here, not all; method: immunoSEQ multiplex PCR. The sample carries just over 150,000 clones, 82% recorded once. The specimen was PBMCs. All receptors derive from a woman in her fifties or sixties in good health and CMV-seropositive. Each CDR3 is given with its conserved first and last residue. The D gene is left open where the match is weak. Clone size appears in some rows only: once, few, many, or a class for an expanded clone.

d_gene: .
j_gene: TRBJ1-2
v_gene: TRBV7-9
abundance: .
CDR3nt: TGTGCCAGCAGCTTCGTACACGGGGAAAAACCCTATGGCTACACCTTC
CDR3aa: CASSFVHGEKPYGYTF

d_gene: .
j_gene: TRBJ1-1
v_gene: TRBV5-1
abundance: .
CDR3nt: TGCGCCAGCAGCTTGGGGGGCGGCAACACTGAAGCTTTCTTT
CDR3aa: CASSLGGGNTEAFF

d_gene: TRBD2
j_gene: TRBJ2-1
v_gene: TRBV27
abundance: .
CDR3nt: TGTGCCAGCAGTTTGGATCGGGGGGGCTACAATGAGCAGTTCTTC
CDR3aa: CASSLDRGGYNEQFF

d_gene: .
j_gene: TRBJ1-5
v_gene: TRBV19
abundance: .
CDR3nt: TGTGCCAGTGGTATTGGAGGGGCTTGGCAGCCCCAGCATTTT
CDR3aa: CASGIGGAWQPQHF

d_gene: .
j_gene: TRBJ2-7
v_gene: TRBV6-1
abundance: .
CDR3nt: TGTGCCAGCAGTGAAGCCGGGGTTCACGAGCAGTACTTC
CDR3aa: CASSEAGVHEQYF

d_gene: .
j_gene: TRBJ2-7
v_gene: TRBV19
abundance: .
CDR3nt: TGTGCCAGTAGCCTGGGCGGAGGCCGGAGCTACGAGCAGTACTTC
CDR3aa: CASSLGGGRSYEQYF

d_gene: TRBD1
j_gene: TRBJ2-5
v_gene: TRBV7-2
abundance: few
CDR3nt: TGTGCCAGCAGCTCAGCCGGGACAGGAAGGGAGACCCAGTACTTC
CDR3aa: CASSSAGTGRETQYF

d_gene: TRBD2
j_gene: TRBJ2-1
v_gene: TRBV6-4
abundance: .
CDR3nt: TGTGCCAGCTCCCAACTAGCGGGGGGGCAAGGTGAGCAGTTCTTC
CDR3aa: CASSQLAGGQGEQFF

d_gene: .
j_gene: TRBJ1-3
v_gene: TRBV7-6
abundance: .
CDR3nt: TGTGCCAGCAGCCCAGACTCAAACTCTGGAAACACCATATATTTT
CDR3aa: CASSPDSNSGNTIYF

d_gene: TRBD2
j_gene: TRBJ2-3
v_gene: TRBV19
abundance: .
CDR3nt: TGTGCCAGTAGGCGGGGGGCCACAGATACGCAGTATTTT
CDR3aa: CASRRGATDTQYF

d_gene: .
j_gene: TRBJ2-5
v_gene: TRBV4-3
abundance: .
CDR3nt: TGCGCCAGCAGCCAAGGGGAGGGGGGCCGGGAGCAGTACTTC
CDR3aa: CASSQGEGGREQYF

d_gene: TRBD1
j_gene: TRBJ1-6
v_gene: TRBV14
abundance: .
CDR3nt: TGTGCCAGCAGCCACGACAGGGAAAGCTCCTATAATTCACCCCTCCACTTT
CDR3aa: CASSHDRESSYNSPLHF

d_gene: .
j_gene: TRBJ2-1
v_gene: TRBV9
abundance: .
CDR3nt: TGTGCCAGCAGCGTAGAAACTTCGGGGAATGAGCAGTTCTTC
CDR3aa: CASSVETSGNEQFF

d_gene: TRBD1
j_gene: TRBJ1-1
v_gene: TRBV4-3
abundance: few
CDR3nt: TGCGCCAGCAGCCAGAATAGACAGGGCTTAGCTTTCTTT
CDR3aa: CASSQNRQGLAFF

d_gene: TRBD2
j_gene: TRBJ2-2
v_gene: TRBV7-9
abundance: .
CDR3nt: TGTGCCAGCAGCCTCCAGCGGGGGCGGGCTGGGGAGCTGTTTTTT
CDR3aa: CASSLQRGRAGELFF

d_gene: .
j_gene: TRBJ2-7
v_gene: TRBV7-8
abundance: .
CDR3nt: TGTGCCAGCAGCTCGACAGCCTCCTACGAGCAGTACTTC
CDR3aa: CASSSTASYEQYF

d_gene: .
j_gene: TRBJ2-5
v_gene: TRBV19
abundance: .
CDR3nt: TGTGCCAGTACCCCAGGAGGGGCCGAGACCCAGTACTTC
CDR3aa: CASTPGGAETQYF

d_gene: TRBD1
j_gene: TRBJ2-1
v_gene: TRBV12-5
abundance: .
CDR3nt: TGTGCTAGTGGCATCCCCTTAGGTGGGACAGGGTACCCAAAACACAATGAGCAGTTCTTC
CDR3aa: CASGIPLGGTGYPKHNEQFF